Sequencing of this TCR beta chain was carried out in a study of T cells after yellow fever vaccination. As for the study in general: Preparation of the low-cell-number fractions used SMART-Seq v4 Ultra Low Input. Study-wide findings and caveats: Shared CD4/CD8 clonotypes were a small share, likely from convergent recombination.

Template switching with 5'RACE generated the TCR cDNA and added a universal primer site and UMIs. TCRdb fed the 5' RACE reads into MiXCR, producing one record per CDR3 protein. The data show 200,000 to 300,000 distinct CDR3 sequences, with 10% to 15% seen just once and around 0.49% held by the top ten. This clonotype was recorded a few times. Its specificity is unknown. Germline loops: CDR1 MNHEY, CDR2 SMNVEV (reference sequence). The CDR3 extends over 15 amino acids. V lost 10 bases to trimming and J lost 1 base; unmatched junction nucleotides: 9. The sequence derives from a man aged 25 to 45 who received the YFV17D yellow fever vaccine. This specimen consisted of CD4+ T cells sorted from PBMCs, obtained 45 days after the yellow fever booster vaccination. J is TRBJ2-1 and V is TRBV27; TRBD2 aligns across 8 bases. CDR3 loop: CATASGSGSYNEQFF. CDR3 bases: TGTGCCACCGCAAGCGGGAGTGGATCCTACAATGAGCAGTTCTTC.